The present entry profiles one TCR beta chain with its context. Its antigen is currently unknown. Germline CDR1 LGHNA, CDR2 YNFKEQ. The junction had 10 bases not matched to a gene; V was cut back by 2 bases and J by 1 base. The CDR3 loop spans 18 amino acids. This record comes from a study of T cell responses to AZD1222 COVID-19 vaccine. Study in general: Whether given at about 4 or about 12 weeks, second doses were pooled. Study-level points and caveats: Possibly, clonal diversity was underestimated; donors were largely white British and included more females. The study reported that nearly half of spike-specific TCRs target unmutated variant regions.

Clones were read by immunoSEQ multiplex PCR, and TCRdb kept only the in-frame ones, dropping some. The sample has approximately 97,000 clones; roughly 80% are singletons. This specimen was peripheral blood, taken on day 0 of AZD1222 vaccination. The clonotype comes from an adult in good health. V is TRBV4-2 and J is TRBJ2-3, with 9 bases that match TRBD1. CDR3 DNA sequence: TGTGCCAGCAGCCAACCAACAGGACAGGGGAGAGGCACAGATACGCAGTATTTT. It is translated as CASSQPTGQGRGTDTQYF.